Each of the 21 T cell receptor beta chains below was sequenced from the same sample in a study of OX40 agonist ivuxolimab in advanced cancers. Profiled with immunoSEQ multiplex PCR; TCRdb holds only in-frame clones, not every one. This repertoire shows tens of thousands of clones, approximately 90% found once; its top ten account for approximately 0.47%. Source: CD4+ or CD8+ T cells sorted from blood, taken in a trial of the OX40 agonist ivuxolimab. These receptors were obtained from an adult with an advanced solid tumor such as melanoma, head and neck, liver or kidney cancer.

This clone was counted a single time. The genes are TRBV28 and TRBJ2-7, with 10 bases lining up with TRBD1. Trimming at V came to 6 bases and at J to 5 bases, leaving 13 bases not matched to a gene. The V gene's germline CDR1 is MDHEN and CDR2 SYDVKM. The CDR3 has 16 residues. CDR3 loop: CASSWEVATGGDEQYF. CDR3 nucleotide sequence: TGTGCCAGCAGCTGGGAGGTCGCGACAGGGGGCGACGAGCAGTACTTC. Drawing the rest from reference TRBV28 and TRBJ2-7, the complete variable domain is DVKVTQSSRYLVKRTGEKVFLECVQDMDHENMFWYRQDPGLGLRLIYFSYDVKMKEKGDIPEGYSVSREKKERFSLILESASTNQTSMYLCASSWEVATGGDEQYFGPGTRLTVT.

There are a few counts of this clone. V usage is TRBV5-1 and J usage is TRBJ2-7; 7 positions match TRBD1. This CDR3 is 14 amino acids long. Germline CDR1 SGHRS, CDR2 YFSETQ. Trimming at V came to 1 base and at J to 6 bases, leaving 7 bases not matched to a gene. CDR3 DNA sequence: TGCGCCAGCAGCTTGACTATGACAGGGCGCGAGCAGTACTTC. Translating gives CASSLTMTGREQYF.

This chain uses TRBV5-4 with TRBJ1-2, with 9 positions matching TRBD1. CDR3 length equals 13 residues. V shed 4 bases, J shed 7 bases, and the junction held 5 bases outside the gene matches. From germline, CDR1 is SGHNT and CDR2 YYREEE (reference sequence). CDR3 nucleotide sequence: TGTGCCAGCAGCAAACAGGGGGCGAGTGGCTACACCTTC. Its protein product is CASSKQGASGYTF.

The V and J genes are TRBV29-1 and TRBJ1-2; weak D call: TRBD1 (5 bases). The CDR3 runs to 14 residues. V was shortened by 0 bases and J by 2 bases, with 10 bases between the two germline ends. CDR1 and CDR2 (germline): SQVTM, ANQGSEA. CDR3 residues: CSVEELAGNYGYTF. The CDR3 DNA reads TGCAGCGTTGAAGAATTGGCAGGGAACTATGGCTACACCTTC.

J is TRBJ2-7 and V is TRBV5-1; no reliable D call. The germline CDR1 and CDR2 sequences are SGHRS and YFSETQ. The CDR3 is made up of 14 amino acids. V gave up 4 bases and J gave up 0 bases, with 11 bases separating them. CDR3 protein: CASSPSVNSYEQYF. CDR3 in DNA: TGCGCCAGCAGCCCCTCCGTAAACTCCTACGAGCAGTACTTC.

This chain uses TRBV6-5 with TRBJ2-7; D unresolved. The ends were cut back, 2 bases at V and 2 bases at J, with 4 bases in the middle. Looked up from germline, CDR1 is MNHEY and CDR2 is SVGAGI. The CDR3 has 12 amino acids. Here the CDR3 DNA reads TGTGCCAGCAGTTACCCTCCCTACGAGCAGTACTTC. It specifies CASSYPPYEQYF.

The genes are TRBV2 and TRBJ2-1, with D uncertain. The V and J ends lost 1 base and 0 bases respectively, with 4 bases between them. Germline V gene data show CDR1 as SNHLY and CDR2 as FYNNEI. There are 14 residues in the CDR3. The CDR3 loop is CASSEGYSYNEQFF. The CDR3 region has the DNA TGTGCCAGCAGTGAAGGTTACTCCTACAATGAGCAGTTCTTC.

This rearrangement joins TRBV9 to TRBJ1-2, with D tentatively TRBD1 (5 bases). The V gene lost 3 bases and the J gene lost 7 bases, with 19 bases spanning the gap. The germline V gene has CDR1 SGDLS and CDR2 YYNGEE. CDR3 length: 15 amino acids. In DNA, the CDR3 is TGTGCCAGCAGCGGGGGGGTTGAGGAAGGGGTTGGCTACACCTTC. Amino acids: CASSGGVEEGVGYTF. Looking up the rest from reference TRBV9 and TRBJ1-2 gives the full variable domain: DSGVTQTPKHLITATGQRVTLRCSPRSGDLSVYWYQQSLDQGLQFLIQYYNGEERAKGNILERFSAQQFPDLHSELNLSSLELGDSALYFCASSGGVEEGVGYTFGSGTRLTVV.

The CDR3 spells CASLGGSDTQYF. The DNA of the CDR3 is TGTGCCTCCTTGGGGGGCTCAGATACGCAGTATTTT. V is TRBV7-2 and J is TRBJ2-3; perhaps D is TRBD1 or TRBD2 (6 bases each). In germline, CDR1 is SGHTA, CDR2 FQGNSA. The CDR3 sequence is 12 residues long. Trimming cost V 11 bases and J 4 bases, with 13 bases left between them.

This clone is a singleton in its sample. This chain links TRBV25-1 with TRBJ1-4; D unclear. The germline CDR1 and CDR2 sequences are MGHDK and SYGVNS. V lost 3 bases and J 13 bases, leaving 12 bases between the germline ends. The CDR3 is 12 amino acids. CDR3 DNA: TGTGCCAGCAGTGATCTCGTAAGACGACTGTTTTTT. Protein product: CASSDLVRRLFF.

The V and J genes are TRBV14 and TRBJ2-5; D not resolved. TRBJ2-7 explains the end of the DNA better; the J call may be wrong. The CDR3 sequence is 15 residues long. Germline values: CDR1 SGHDN, CDR2 FVKESK. The CDR3 nucleotides are TGTGCCAGCAGCCAGGATTTTACTGATTCCTACGAGCAGTACTTC. The encoded protein is CASSQDFTDSYEQYF.

The chain recombines TRBV6-5 with TRBJ1-3; no firm D call. This CDR3 region has 16 residues. CDR1 is MNHEY and CDR2 is SVGAGI in the germline V gene. V was pared by 0 bases and J by 4 bases, with 13 bases between. Here the CDR3 reads CASSYSSRLGGNTIYF. The CDR3 DNA reads TGTGCCAGCAGTTACTCATCCAGGTTGGGAGGAAACACCATATATTTT.

V usage is TRBV9 and J usage is TRBJ2-2; tentatively, D is TRBD2 (6 bases). CDR1 and CDR2 (germline): SGDLS, YYNGEE. The CDR3 runs to 15 residues. Trimming took off 0 bases at V and 7 bases at J, with 13 bases between the two ends. The CDR3 region is CASSVAGLLGGELFF. Written as DNA, the CDR3 is TGTGCCAGCAGCGTAGCGGGACTTTTGGGCGGGGAGCTGTTTTTT.

This clone has a handful of counts. This sequence joins TRBV9 and TRBJ1-3; unclear D gene. Germline lookup yields CDR1 SGDLS and CDR2 YYNGEE. Trimming pared 4 bases from V and 2 bases from J, leaving 10 bases between. This CDR3 has 14 amino acids. CDR3 sequence reads: CASSPQIAGNTIYF. The CDR3 nucleotides read TGTGCCAGCAGCCCTCAAATTGCTGGAAACACCATATATTTT.

The chain couples TRBV4-1 to TRBJ1-5; D unclear. Germline loops: CDR1 MGHRA, CDR2 YSYEKL. The CDR3 spans 15 residues. V lost 4 bases and J lost 2, with 12 bases in between. DNA of the CDR3: TGCGCCAGCAGCCCGGGTGCGGGCGGCAATCAGCCCCAGCATTTT. This encodes CASSPGAGGNQPQHF.

This rearrangement joins TRBV5-1 to TRBJ1-5, with D possibly TRBD1 on 5 matching bases. The ends were cut back, 4 bases at V and 5 bases at J, with 16 bases in the middle. Germline-derived CDR1 and CDR2 are SGHRS and YFSETQ. The CDR3 sequence is 15 residues long. CDR3 protein: CASSHFGQPDQPQHF. CDR3 DNA: TGCGCCAGCAGCCACTTTGGACAACCAGATCAGCCCCAGCATTTT.

The V call is TRBV6-1, the J call TRBJ1-5, with unresolved D. Germline CDR1 and CDR2: MNHNS and SASEGT. The CDR3 loop spans 14 amino acids. The V gene lost 5 bases and the J gene lost 0 bases, with 8 bases spanning the gap. As DNA, the CDR3 is TGTGCCAGCAGTAAGACTTATAGCAATCAGCCCCAGCATTTT. Translated: CASSKTYSNQPQHF.

The chain is built from TRBV7-9 and TRBJ2-1, with D perhaps TRBD1 or TRBD2 (5 bases each). The CDR3 covers 13 residues. The germline V gene has CDR1 SEHNR and CDR2 FQNEAQ (reference sequence). With 6 bases removed from V and 10 bases from J, the gap between germline ends came to 16 bases. CDR3 residues: CASRNPGPGEQFF. CDR3 coding DNA: TGTGCCAGCAGAAATCCGGGGCCGGGGGAGCAGTTCTTC.

A single count supports this clone. V gene TRBV19 combines with J gene TRBJ1-1; no clear D gene. Germline CDR1 LNHDA, CDR2 SQIVND (reference sequence). The CDR3 length is 14 residues. V was cut by 0 bases and J by 0 bases, with 5 bases left in between. The CDR3 nucleotides read TGTGCCAGTAGTATAGAGACGGTGAACACTGAAGCTTTCTTT. This encodes CASSIETVNTEAFF.

The chain recombines TRBV5-1 with TRBJ1-5; TRBD1 agrees at 8 bases. With V trimmed by 0 bases and J by 3 bases, 11 bases remained unmatched. Germline assignment: CDR1 SGHRS and CDR2 YFSETQ. The CDR3 is 18 amino acids. CDR3 sequence (DNA): TGCGCCAGCAGCTTGGATCGGAGGGACAGGACCCCCAATCAGCCCCAGCATTTT. Translation: CASSLDRRDRTPNQPQHF.

V gene TRBV6-1 combines with J gene TRBJ1-2; D remains ambiguous. Germline V gives CDR1 MNHNS, CDR2 SASEGT. Trimming shortened V by 2 bases and J by 4 bases, and 14 bases separated the two germline ends. The CDR3 sequence is 15 residues long. The CDR3: CASSEIGRRPYGYTF. The CDR3 bases are TGTGCCAGCAGTGAAATCGGACGCCGCCCCTATGGCTACACCTTC.